The clone carrying this T cell receptor beta chain has more than one count but fewer than ten. Per the germline V gene, CDR1 is LNHNV and CDR2 is YYDKDF (reference sequence). This CDR3 spans 15 amino acids. V lost 0 bases to trimming and J lost 4 bases, with 11 bases between them. The data originate from a study of early T cells in non-severe SARS-CoV-2 infection. Each CDR3 protein gets one entry after TCRdb re-called the 5' RACE reads with MiXCR. The sample includes roughly 51,000 distinct CDR3 sequences, about 7.7% seen only once; the top ten take roughly 10%. The V call is TRBV15, the J call TRBJ2-3; either TRBD1 or TRBD2 may supply D (6 bases each). The sample here was whole blood, taken at baseline. The receptor was isolated from an adult who was a healthcare worker with PCR-confirmed SARS-CoV-2 infection or an uninfected control (not recorded which). This chain's CDR3 is CATSREPGGSDTQYF. In DNA, the CDR3 is TGTGCCACCAGCAGAGAACCCGGGGGCTCAGATACGCAGTATTTT.